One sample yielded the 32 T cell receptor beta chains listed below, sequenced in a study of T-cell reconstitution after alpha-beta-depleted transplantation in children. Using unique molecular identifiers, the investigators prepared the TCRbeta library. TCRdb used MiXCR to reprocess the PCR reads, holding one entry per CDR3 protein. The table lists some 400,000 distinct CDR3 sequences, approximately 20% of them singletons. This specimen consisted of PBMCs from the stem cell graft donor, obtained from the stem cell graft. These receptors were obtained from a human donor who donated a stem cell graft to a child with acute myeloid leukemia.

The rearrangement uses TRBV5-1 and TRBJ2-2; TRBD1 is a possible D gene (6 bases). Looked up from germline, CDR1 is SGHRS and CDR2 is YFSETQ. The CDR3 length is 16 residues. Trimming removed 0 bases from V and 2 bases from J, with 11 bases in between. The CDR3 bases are TGCGCCAGCAGCTTGGGCAGGGGACCTAACACCGGGGAGCTGTTTTTT. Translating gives CASSLGRGPNTGELFF.

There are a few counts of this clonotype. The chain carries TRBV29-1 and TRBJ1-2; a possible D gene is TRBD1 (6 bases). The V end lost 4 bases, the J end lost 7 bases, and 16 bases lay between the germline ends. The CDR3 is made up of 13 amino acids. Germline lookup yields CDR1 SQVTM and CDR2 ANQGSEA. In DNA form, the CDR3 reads TGCAGCGTTGTCCCCTCAGGGGCGGCTGGCTACACCTTC. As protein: CSVVPSGAAGYTF.

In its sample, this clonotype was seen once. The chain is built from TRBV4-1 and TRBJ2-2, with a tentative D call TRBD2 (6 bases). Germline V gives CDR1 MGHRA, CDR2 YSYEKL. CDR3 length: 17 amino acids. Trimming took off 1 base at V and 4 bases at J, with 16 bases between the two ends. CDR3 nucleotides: TGCGCCAGCAGCCAAGGCACGCCGGGACTTACCACCGGGGAGCTGTTTTTT. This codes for CASSQGTPGLTTGELFF.

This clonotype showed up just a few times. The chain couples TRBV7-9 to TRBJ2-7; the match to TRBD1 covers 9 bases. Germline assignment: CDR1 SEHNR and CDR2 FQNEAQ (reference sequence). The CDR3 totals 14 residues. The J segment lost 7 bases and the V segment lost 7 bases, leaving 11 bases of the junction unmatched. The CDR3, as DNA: TGTGCCAGCACCCACCCGGGACAGGGTCATGAGCAGTACTTC. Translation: CASTHPGQGHEQYF.

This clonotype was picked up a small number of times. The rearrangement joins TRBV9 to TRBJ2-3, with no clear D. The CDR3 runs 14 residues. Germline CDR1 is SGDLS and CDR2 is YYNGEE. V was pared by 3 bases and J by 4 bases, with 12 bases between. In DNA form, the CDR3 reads TGTGCCAGCAGCGCCTGGACGGATGCAGATACGCAGTATTTT. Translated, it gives CASSAWTDADTQYF.

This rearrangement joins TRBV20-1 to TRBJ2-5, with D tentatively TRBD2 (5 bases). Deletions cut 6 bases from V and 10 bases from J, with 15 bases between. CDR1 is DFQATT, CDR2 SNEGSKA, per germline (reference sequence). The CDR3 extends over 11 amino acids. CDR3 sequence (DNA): TGCAGTGCCGTTAGAGGGAAGGACCAGTACTTC. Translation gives CSAVRGKDQYF.

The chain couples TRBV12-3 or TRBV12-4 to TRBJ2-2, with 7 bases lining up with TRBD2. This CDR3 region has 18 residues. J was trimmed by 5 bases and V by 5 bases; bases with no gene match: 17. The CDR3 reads CASSPGTSGRRDTGELFF. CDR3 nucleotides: TGTGCCAGCAGTCCTGGGACTTCCGGGAGGCGAGATACCGGGGAGCTGTTTTTT.

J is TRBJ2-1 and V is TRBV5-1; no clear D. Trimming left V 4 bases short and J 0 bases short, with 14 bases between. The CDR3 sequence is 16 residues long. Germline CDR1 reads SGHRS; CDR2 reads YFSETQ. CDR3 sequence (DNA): TGCGCCAGCAGCGCCATTAGGGCGAGCTCCTACAATGAGCAGTTCTTC. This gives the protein CASSAIRASSYNEQFF.

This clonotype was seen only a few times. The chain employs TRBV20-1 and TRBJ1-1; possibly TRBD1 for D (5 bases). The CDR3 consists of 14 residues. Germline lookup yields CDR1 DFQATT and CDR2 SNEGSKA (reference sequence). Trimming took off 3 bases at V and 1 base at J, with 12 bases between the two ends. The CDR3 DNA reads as TGCAGTGCTAGCCGGGACGCAAGGAACACTGAAGCTTTCTTT. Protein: CSASRDARNTEAFF.

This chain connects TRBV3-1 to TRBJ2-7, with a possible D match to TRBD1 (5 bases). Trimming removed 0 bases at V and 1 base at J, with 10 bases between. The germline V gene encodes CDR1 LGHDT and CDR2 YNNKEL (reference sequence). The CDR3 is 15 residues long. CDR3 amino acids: CASSQERTRSYEQYF. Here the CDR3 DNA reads TGTGCCAGCAGCCAAGAAAGGACACGGTCCTACGAGCAGTACTTC.

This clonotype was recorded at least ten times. The CDR3 region is CASSPTGSTDTQYF. DNA of the CDR3: TGTGCCAGCAGCCCTACAGGGTCCACAGATACGCAGTATTTT. J is TRBJ2-3 and V is TRBV6-5; D possibly corresponds to TRBD1 (6 bases). The CDR3 is 14 amino acids. V was cut by 6 bases and J by 2 bases, with 12 bases left in between. Germline V gives CDR1 MNHEY, CDR2 SVGAGI.

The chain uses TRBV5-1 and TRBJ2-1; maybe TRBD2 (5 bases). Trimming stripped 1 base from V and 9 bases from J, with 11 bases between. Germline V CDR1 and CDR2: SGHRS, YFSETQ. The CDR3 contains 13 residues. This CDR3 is CASSLLASGEQFF. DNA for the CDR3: TGCGCCAGCAGCTTGCTGGCCAGCGGTGAGCAGTTCTTC.

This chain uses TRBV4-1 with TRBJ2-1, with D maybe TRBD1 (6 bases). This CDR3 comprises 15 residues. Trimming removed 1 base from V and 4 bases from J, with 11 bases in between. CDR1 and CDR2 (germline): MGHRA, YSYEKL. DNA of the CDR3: TGCGCCAGCAGCCAAGGACAGGCTCGGTACAATGAGCAGTTCTTC. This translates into CASSQGQARYNEQFF.

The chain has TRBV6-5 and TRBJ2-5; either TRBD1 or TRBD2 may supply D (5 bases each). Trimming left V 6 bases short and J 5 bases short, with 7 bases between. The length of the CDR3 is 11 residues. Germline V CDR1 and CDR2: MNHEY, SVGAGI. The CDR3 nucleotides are TGTGCCAGCAGGGGGACGGAGACCCAGTACTTC. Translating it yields CASRGTETQYF.

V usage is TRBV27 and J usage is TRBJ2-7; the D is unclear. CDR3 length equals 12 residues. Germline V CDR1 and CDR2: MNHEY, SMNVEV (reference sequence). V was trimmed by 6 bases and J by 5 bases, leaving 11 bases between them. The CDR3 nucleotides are TGTGCCAGCAGGGGCGACAAGAACGAGCAGTACTTC. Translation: CASRGDKNEQYF.

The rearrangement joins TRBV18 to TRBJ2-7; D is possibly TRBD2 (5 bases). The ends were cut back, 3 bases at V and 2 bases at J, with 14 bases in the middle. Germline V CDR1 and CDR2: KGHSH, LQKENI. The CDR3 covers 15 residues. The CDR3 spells CASSPGGQATYEQYF. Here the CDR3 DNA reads TGTGCCAGCTCACCCGGCGGGCAGGCGACCTACGAGCAGTACTTC.

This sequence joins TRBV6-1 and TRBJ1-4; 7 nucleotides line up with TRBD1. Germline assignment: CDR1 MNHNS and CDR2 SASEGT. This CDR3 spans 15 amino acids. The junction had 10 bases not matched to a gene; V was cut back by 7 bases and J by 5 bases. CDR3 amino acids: CASKIATGPNEKLFF. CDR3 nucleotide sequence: TGTGCCAGCAAAATTGCGACAGGGCCAAATGAAAAACTGTTTTTT.

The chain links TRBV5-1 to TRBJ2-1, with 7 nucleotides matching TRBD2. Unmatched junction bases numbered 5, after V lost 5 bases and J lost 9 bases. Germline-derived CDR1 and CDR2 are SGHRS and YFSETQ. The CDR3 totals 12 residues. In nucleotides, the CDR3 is TGCGCCAGCAGAGGGTCGGGAGGTGAGCAGTTCTTC. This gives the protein CASRGSGGEQFF.

CDR3 sequence: CSSIPGVNTEAFF. CDR3 coding DNA: TGCAGTTCTATCCCGGGGGTTAACACTGAAGCTTTCTTT. The chain recombines TRBV29-1 with TRBJ1-1; TRBD1 might be the D (5 bases). This CDR3 has 13 residues. Germline lookup yields CDR1 SQVTM and CDR2 ANQGSEA. The full variable domain, rest sourced from reference TRBV29-1 and TRBJ1-1, is SAVISQKPSRDICQRGTSLTIQCQVDSQVTMMFWYRQQPGQSLTLIATANQGSEATYESGFVIDKFPISRPNLTFSTLTVSNMSPEDSSIYLCSSIPGVNTEAFFGQGTRLTVV.

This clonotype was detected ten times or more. Written as DNA, the CDR3 is TGTGCCATCTCCCCGGACCCGAGCACAGATACGCAGTATTTT. Encoded protein: CAISPDPSTDTQYF. The chain combines TRBV10-3 with TRBJ2-3; D remains ambiguous. V gave up 8 bases and J gave up 0 bases, with 12 bases separating them. The germline CDR1 and CDR2 sequences are ENHRY and SYGVKD. The CDR3 spans 14 residues.

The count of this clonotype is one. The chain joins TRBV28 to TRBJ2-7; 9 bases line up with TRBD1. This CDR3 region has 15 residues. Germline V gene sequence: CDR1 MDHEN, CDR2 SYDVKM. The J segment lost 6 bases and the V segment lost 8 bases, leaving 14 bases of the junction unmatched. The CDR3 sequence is CASDGAGTGQSEQYF. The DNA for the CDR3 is TGTGCCAGCGATGGGGCCGGGACAGGGCAAAGCGAGCAGTACTTC.

Here the CDR3 DNA reads TGTGCCAGCAGCCAAGGGGGCCTAGCGGGAGGGCTTATCGAGCAGTTCTTC. Residues: CASSQGGLAGGLIEQFF. The V call is TRBV4-2, the J call TRBJ2-1, with TRBD2 matching 12 bases. Germline V gives CDR1 LGHNA, CDR2 YNFKEQ. The V segment lost 1 base and the J segment 10 bases; nucleotides outside the gene matches: 11. CDR3 length: 17 amino acids.

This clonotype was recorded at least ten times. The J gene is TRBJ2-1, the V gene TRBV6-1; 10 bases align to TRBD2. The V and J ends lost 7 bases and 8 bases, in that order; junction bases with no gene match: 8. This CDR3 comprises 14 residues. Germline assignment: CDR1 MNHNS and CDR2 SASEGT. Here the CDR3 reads CASTLAGDLHEQFF. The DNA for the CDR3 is TGTGCCAGCACCCTAGCGGGAGATCTCCATGAGCAGTTCTTC.

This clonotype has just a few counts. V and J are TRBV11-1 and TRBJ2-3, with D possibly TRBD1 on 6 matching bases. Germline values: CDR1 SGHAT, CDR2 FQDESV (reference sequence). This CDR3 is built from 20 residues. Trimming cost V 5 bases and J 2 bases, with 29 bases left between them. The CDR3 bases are TGTGCCAGCAGCCGACAATTATCAGGGGCAAGTCGGAGTACCACAGATACGCAGTATTTT. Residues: CASSRQLSGASRSTTDTQYF.

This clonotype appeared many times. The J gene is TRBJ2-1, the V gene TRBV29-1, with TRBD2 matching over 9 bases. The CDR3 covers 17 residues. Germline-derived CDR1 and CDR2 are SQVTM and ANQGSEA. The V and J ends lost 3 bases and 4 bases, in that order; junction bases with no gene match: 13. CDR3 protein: CSVDAAGGGGVYNEQFF. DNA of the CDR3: TGCAGCGTTGATGCCGCCGGCGGGGGGGGTGTATACAATGAGCAGTTCTTC.

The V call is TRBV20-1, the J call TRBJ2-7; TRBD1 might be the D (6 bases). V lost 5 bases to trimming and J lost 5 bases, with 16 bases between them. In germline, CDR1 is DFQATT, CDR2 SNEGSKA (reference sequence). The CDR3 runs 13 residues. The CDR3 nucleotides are TGCAGTGCTTTGGACAGCACGAGCGACGAGCAGTACTTC. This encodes CSALDSTSDEQYF.

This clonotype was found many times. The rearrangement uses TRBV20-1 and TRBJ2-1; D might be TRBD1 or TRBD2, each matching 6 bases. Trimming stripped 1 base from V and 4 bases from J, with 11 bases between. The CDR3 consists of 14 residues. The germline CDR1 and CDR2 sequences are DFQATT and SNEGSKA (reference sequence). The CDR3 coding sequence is TGCAGTGCTAGAGTTGGCGGGACATACAATGAGCAGTTCTTC. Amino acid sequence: CSARVGGTYNEQFF.

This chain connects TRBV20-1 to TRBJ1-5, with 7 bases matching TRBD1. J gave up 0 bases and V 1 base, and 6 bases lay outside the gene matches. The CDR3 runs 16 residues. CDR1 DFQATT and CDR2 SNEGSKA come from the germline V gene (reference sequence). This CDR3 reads CSARGDRRISNQPQHF. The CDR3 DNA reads TGCAGTGCTAGAGGGGACAGACGGATTAGCAATCAGCCCCAGCATTTT.

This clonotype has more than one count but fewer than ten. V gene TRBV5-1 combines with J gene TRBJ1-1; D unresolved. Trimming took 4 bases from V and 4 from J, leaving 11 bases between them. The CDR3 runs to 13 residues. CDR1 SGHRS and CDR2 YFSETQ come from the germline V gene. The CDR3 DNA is TGCGCCAGCAGCCACGGCACCCGCACTGAAGCTTTCTTT. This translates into CASSHGTRTEAFF.

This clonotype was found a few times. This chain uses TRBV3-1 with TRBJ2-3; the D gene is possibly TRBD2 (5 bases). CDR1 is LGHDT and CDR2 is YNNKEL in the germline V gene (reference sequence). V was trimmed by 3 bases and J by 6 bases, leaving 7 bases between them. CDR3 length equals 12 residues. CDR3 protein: CASSHTGDTQYF. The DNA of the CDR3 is TGTGCCAGCAGCCATACGGGGGATACGCAGTATTTT.

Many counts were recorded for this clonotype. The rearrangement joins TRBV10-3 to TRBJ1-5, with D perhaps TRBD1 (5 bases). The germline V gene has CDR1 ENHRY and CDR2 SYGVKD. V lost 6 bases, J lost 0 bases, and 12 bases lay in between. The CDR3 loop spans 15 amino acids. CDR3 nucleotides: TGTGCCATCAGGCCGCAGGGAGTTAGCAATCAGCCCCAGCATTTT. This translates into CAIRPQGVSNQPQHF.

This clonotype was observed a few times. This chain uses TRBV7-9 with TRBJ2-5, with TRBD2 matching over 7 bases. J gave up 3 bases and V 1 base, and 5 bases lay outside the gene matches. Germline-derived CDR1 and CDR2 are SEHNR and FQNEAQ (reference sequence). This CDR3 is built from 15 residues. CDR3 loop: CASSLESLAEETQYF. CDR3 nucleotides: TGTGCCAGCAGCTTAGAGTCCCTAGCGGAAGAGACCCAGTACTTC.